The 32 T cell receptor beta chains reported below all come from one sample, sequenced in a study of CD8+CD57+ T cells in acquired aplastic anemia. Using genomic DNA as the template, TCR beta VDJ and CDR3 profiling was carried out. TCRdb ran MiXCR on the reads and lists one entry per CDR3 protein. The sample has about 130,000 distinct CDR3 sequences, around two fifths seen once; the top ten hold roughly 8.9%. The sample was sorted CD4+, CD8+, or CD8+CD57+ T cells (not recorded which) from PBMCs. These TCRs come from a human donor in good health, serving as a control.

This clonotype appeared many times. The genes are TRBV6-2 or TRBV6-3 and TRBJ2-3, with D perhaps given as TRBD1 or TRBD2 (6 bases each). Germline values: CDR1 MNHEY, CDR2 SVGEGT. V was cut by 5 bases and J by 13 bases, with 16 bases left in between. The CDR3 is 12 residues long. CDR3 loop: CASSPPRGQEYF. The DNA of the CDR3 is TGTGCCAGCAGTCCCCCCCGGGGGCAGGAGTATTTT.

V and J are TRBV2 and TRBJ2-1; D is unclear. Trimming took 2 bases from V and 0 from J, leaving 8 bases between them. Germline CDR1 and CDR2: SNHLY and FYNNEI. CDR3 size: 15 residues. The CDR3, as DNA: TGTGCCAGCAGTGAAAGTCTAGTCTCCTACAATGAGCAGTTCTTC. Its protein is CASSESLVSYNEQFF.

This clonotype was picked up a small number of times. V gene TRBV2 combines with J gene TRBJ1-4; D is uncertain. The CDR3 is 13 amino acids. From germline, CDR1 is SNHLY and CDR2 FYNNEI. Trimming shortened V by 6 bases and J by 7 bases, and 12 bases separated the two germline ends. The CDR3 DNA is TGTGCCAGCAGGACGGTCGATAGTGAAAAACTGTTTTTT. Its protein is CASRTVDSEKLFF.

The sample holds many counts of this clonotype. The J gene is TRBJ1-1, the V gene TRBV5-1; D uncertain. Between the trimmed V and J ends, which lost 5 bases and 4 bases, there was a span of 12 bases. The germline gives CDR1 SGHRS, CDR2 YFSETQ. The CDR3 has 13 amino acids. Here the CDR3 DNA reads TGCGCCAGCAGACCCTCAGAGGGCACTGAAGCTTTCTTT. Translated, it gives CASRPSEGTEAFF.

This clonotype occurred many times. The J gene is TRBJ2-5, the V gene TRBV12-3 or TRBV12-4, with D possibly being TRBD1 (5 bases). V was pared by 2 bases and J by 5 bases, with 18 bases between. The CDR3 totals 16 residues. CDR3 region: CASSLSGRAMGETQYF. CDR3 sequence (DNA): TGTGCCAGCAGTTTAAGTGGCAGGGCAATGGGGGAGACCCAGTACTTC.

Comments on this clonotype: This may be a read error, as it is one base from a much larger clone. The chain is built from TRBV7-9 and TRBJ2-2; the D is unclear. The CDR3 totals 12 residues. Germline V gives CDR1 SEHNR, CDR2 FQNEAQ (reference sequence). The DNA of the CDR3 is TGCGCCAGCAGCTCGGAAGCCGGGGAGCTGTTTTTT. Amino acids: CASSSEAGELFF. The variable domain in full, with the rest retrieved from reference TRBV7-9 and TRBJ2-2, is DTGVSQNPRHKITKRGQNVTFRCDPISEHNRLYWYRQTLGQGPEFLTYFQNEAQLEKSRLLSDRFSAERPKGSFSTLEIQRTEQGDSAMYLCASSSEAGELFFGEGSRLTVL.

This clonotype was recorded a few times. This chain joins TRBV12-3 or TRBV12-4 and TRBJ1-5; tentative D call: TRBD1 (5 bases). Trimming took 8 bases from V and 4 from J, leaving 15 bases between them. The CDR3 length is 14 residues. This CDR3 reads CASGGGGGNQPQHF. The CDR3 DNA follows: TGTGCCAGCGGCGGTGGGGGTGGAAATCAGCCCCAGCATTTT.

At least ten counts were recorded for this clonotype. The chain joins TRBV20-1 to TRBJ2-7; tentative D call: TRBD2 (5 bases). This CDR3 is 14 amino acids long. Trimming pared 1 base from V and 3 bases from J, leaving 13 bases between. The germline V gene has CDR1 DFQATT and CDR2 SNEGSKA (reference sequence). The chain's CDR3 is CSARARGLGYEQYF. Here the CDR3 DNA reads TGCAGTGCTAGAGCCCGCGGACTTGGCTACGAGCAGTACTTC.

CDR3 sequence reads: CASTIAGNRGTDTQYF. For the CDR3, the DNA is TGTGCCAGTACAATAGCAGGGAACCGTGGCACAGATACGCAGTATTTT. The chain combines TRBV2 with TRBJ2-3, with D tentatively TRBD1 (5 bases). V lost 9 bases to trimming and J lost 1 base, with 20 bases between them. The CDR3 has 16 residues. CDR1 and CDR2 from the germline V gene are SNHLY and FYNNEI.

A word on this clonotype: An end of the junction does not agree with germline; a read error may underlie this. This chain links TRBV30 with TRBJ1-1; unclear D gene. Germline loops: CDR1 GTSNPN, CDR2 SVGIG (reference sequence). The CDR3 loop spans 14 amino acids. CDR3 coding DNA: TGTGCCTCACGGCGGGGTACGGGCTACACTGAAGCTTCCTTT. Protein product: CASRRGTGYTEASF.

This clonotype has at least ten counts. The rearrangement links TRBV7-9 to TRBJ1-1; 8 bases map to TRBD1. With V trimmed by 5 bases and J by 1 base, 3 bases remained unmatched. In germline, CDR1 is SEHNR, CDR2 FQNEAQ (reference sequence). This CDR3 has 14 amino acids. DNA of the CDR3: TGTGCCAGCAGCGCTGGACAGGGGAACACTGAAGCTTTCTTT. Its translation: CASSAGQGNTEAFF.

There are many counts of this clonotype. This chain uses TRBV9 with TRBJ1-6, with a tentative D call TRBD1 (6 bases). Germline CDR1 reads SGDLS; CDR2 reads YYNGEE. V lost 0 bases and J lost 5, with 12 bases in between. The CDR3 has 16 amino acids. This CDR3 is CASSVEGTLNNSPLHF. As DNA, the CDR3 is TGTGCCAGCAGCGTAGAGGGGACACTAAATAATTCACCCCTCCACTTT.

A few counts support this clonotype. Germline and junction disagree at one end, which may indicate a read error. The chain is built from TRBV27 and TRBJ1-2; D is possibly TRBD1 (5 bases). This CDR3 spans 14 amino acids. Per germline, CDR1 MNHEY and CDR2 SMNVEV (reference sequence). CDR3 DNA sequence: TGTGCCAACAGTTATAGACAGAACAACTATGGCTACACCTTC. Encoded protein: CANSYRQNNYGYTF.

At least ten counts were recorded for this clonotype. The chain recombines TRBV2 with TRBJ1-1, with D unresolved. V shed 6 bases and J shed 0 bases, with 8 bases lying between them. The CDR3 covers 13 residues. Per the germline V gene, CDR1 is SNHLY and CDR2 is FYNNEI. CDR3 bases: TGTGCCAGCAGGGTGAGCATGAACACTGAAGCTTTCTTT. This encodes CASRVSMNTEAFF.

This clonotype was counted once. The chain combines TRBV2 with TRBJ2-7, with 7 bases matching TRBD2. V lost 6 bases to trimming and J lost 3 bases; unmatched junction nucleotides: 8. CDR1 is SNHLY, CDR2 FYNNEI, per germline. The CDR3 totals 14 residues. CDR3 coding DNA: TGTGCCAGCAGCGTAGAGGCGGGGGACTACGAGCAGTACTTC. It yields the protein CASSVEAGDYEQYF.

The V call is TRBV25-1, the J call TRBJ1-2; D is unclear. The CDR3 contains 13 residues. Germline values: CDR1 MGHDK, CDR2 SYGVNS. Deletions cut 2 bases from V and 8 bases from J, with 12 bases between. The CDR3, as DNA: TGTGCCAGCAGTGAAGGGCAGCCTTGGGGCTACACCTTC. It codes for CASSEGQPWGYTF.

The gene calls are TRBV29-1 and TRBJ1-2, with TRBD1 as a possible D gene (5 bases). CDR3 length: 15 amino acids. Germline V lookup: CDR1 SQVTM, CDR2 ANQGSEA. Trimming removed 5 bases from V and 0 bases from J, with 16 bases in between. In nucleotides, the CDR3 is TGCAGCGTTTTCTCGGGGCCCCCTACTAACTATGGCTACACCTTC. Its protein product is CSVFSGPPTNYGYTF.

As to this clonotype: At one end, the junction sequence differs from germline, possibly due to a read error. V gene TRBV5-1 combines with J gene TRBJ2-7; D uncertain. The germline CDR1 and CDR2 sequences are SGHRS and YFSETQ. This CDR3 is 14 amino acids long. CDR3 DNA sequence: TGCGCCAGCAGCTTGGACATCAGCTCCTACAAGCAGTACTTC. Amino acids: CASSLDISSYKQYF.

The rearrangement uses TRBV3-1 and TRBJ2-4; TRBD1 aligns across 9 bases. J lost 6 bases, V lost 2 bases, and 8 bases had no gene match. Germline V gene lookup returns CDR1 LGHDT and CDR2 YNNKEL (reference sequence). There are 16 residues in the CDR3. The CDR3 protein is CASSQNPQGAGNIQYF. The CDR3 nucleotides read TGTGCCAGCAGCCAAAACCCACAGGGGGCGGGAAACATTCAGTACTTC.

This clonotype was seen repeatedly, ten times or more. V is TRBV24-1 and J is TRBJ2-6; TRBD1 aligns across 8 bases. V lost 6 bases to trimming and J lost 3 bases; unmatched junction nucleotides: 6. Germline CDR1 and CDR2: KGHDR and SFDVKD. This CDR3 spans 16 amino acids. CDR3 protein: CATSISRGLGANVLTF. The CDR3 DNA follows: TGTGCCACCAGTATAAGCAGGGGGCTTGGGGCCAACGTCCTGACTTTC.

On this clonotype itself: A much larger clone sits a single nucleotide away, making a read error possible. The chain employs TRBV9 and TRBJ2-2; maybe TRBD2 (6 bases). There are 14 residues in the CDR3. CDR1 is SGDLS, CDR2 YYNGEE, per germline. The CDR3 sequence is CASRAERGSGGLFF. Written as DNA, the CDR3 is TGTGCCAGCAGGGCGGAGAGGGGATCCGGGGGGCTGTTTTTT.

V usage is TRBV7-9 and J usage is TRBJ2-6; D may correspond to TRBD1 or TRBD2 (5 bases each). Between the trimmed V and J ends, which lost 5 bases and 0 bases, there was a span of 14 bases. Germline lookup yields CDR1 SEHNR and CDR2 FQNEAQ (reference sequence). There are 17 residues in the CDR3. Written as DNA, the CDR3 is TGTGCCAGCAGCGAACGGGGCCTGAGCTCTGGGGCCAACGTCCTGACTTTC. It specifies CASSERGLSSGANVLTF.

This clonotype was found many times. The CDR3 nucleotides read TGTGCCAGCGCACAGGGAACCGGGGAGCTGTTTTTT. It codes for CASAQGTGELFF. The chain is built from TRBV6-5 and TRBJ2-2; tentatively, D is TRBD1 (6 bases). The germline V and J ends were trimmed by 8 bases and 5 bases, with 9 bases remaining between them. CDR3 length: 12 amino acids. Germline assignment: CDR1 MNHEY and CDR2 SVGAGI.

This clonotype was observed many times. V usage is TRBV10-3 and J usage is TRBJ1-5; D unresolved. This CDR3 contains 16 residues. Germline lookup yields CDR1 ENHRY and CDR2 SYGVKD. V lost 0 bases, J lost 4 bases, and 13 bases lay in between. The CDR3 spells CAISESHPRENQPQHF. DNA for the CDR3: TGTGCCATCAGTGAGTCCCATCCCAGAGAGAATCAGCCCCAGCATTTT.

For this clonotype: Just one base apart from a much larger clone, this may be a read error. This chain links TRBV19 with TRBJ2-5, with D tentatively TRBD1 (5 bases). Trimming cost V 6 bases and J 7 bases, with 18 bases left between them. There are 14 residues in the CDR3. The germline gives CDR1 LNHDA, CDR2 SQIVND (reference sequence). As DNA, the CDR3 is TGTGCCAGTAGCTCAACTGGGCCAGGGCGGACCCAGTACTTC. It encodes CASSSTGPGRTQYF. Drawing the rest from reference TRBV19 and TRBJ2-5, the complete variable domain is DGGITQSPKYLFRKEGQNVTLSCEQNLNHDAMYWYRQDPGQGLRLIYYSQIVNDFQKGDIAEGYSVSREKKESFPLTVTSAQKNPTAFYLCASSSTGPGRTQYFGPGTRLLVL.

The chain has TRBV29-1 and TRBJ1-1; D unresolved. The CDR3 is made up of 10 amino acids. In germline, CDR1 is SQVTM, CDR2 ANQGSEA. Trimming took 3 bases from V and 1 from J, leaving 0 bases between them. CDR3 DNA sequence: TGCAGCGTTGAGAACACTGAAGCTTTCTTT. This sequence encodes CSVENTEAFF.

This clonotype was detected only a few times. The chain carries TRBV6-2 or TRBV6-3 and TRBJ2-3; the D is unclear. The CDR3 has 15 amino acids. CDR1 is MNHEY, CDR2 SVGEGT, per germline. Between the trimmed V and J ends, which lost 3 bases and 2 bases, there was a span of 12 bases. CDR3 loop: CASSYEAWATDTQYF. The DNA of the CDR3 is TGTGCCAGCAGTTATGAAGCATGGGCCACAGATACGCAGTATTTT.

This clonotype was observed many times. The chain employs TRBV6-1 and TRBJ1-2; 7 bases fit TRBD1. CDR1 MNHNS and CDR2 SASEGT come from the germline V gene. V gave up 0 bases and J gave up 8 bases; unmatched junction bases: 3. The CDR3 is 13 residues long. CDR3 nucleotides: TGTGCCAGCAGTGAAGCTACAGGGGTCGGCTACACCTTC. It specifies CASSEATGVGYTF.

The chain has TRBV15 and TRBJ2-3; 14 positions agree with TRBD2. Looked up from germline, CDR1 is LNHNV and CDR2 is YYDKDF (reference sequence). This CDR3 region has 16 residues. Trimming removed 5 bases from V and 7 bases from J; junction bases left unmatched: 8. The CDR3 here is CATSEGTSGSRNTQYF. The DNA of the CDR3 is TGTGCCACCAGCGAAGGGACTAGCGGGAGTAGGAATACGCAGTATTTT.

This clonotype was counted between two and nine times. This chain joins TRBV5-1 and TRBJ2-2; D possibly uses TRBD1 or TRBD2 (6 bases each). The CDR3 contains 18 residues. V was pared by 4 bases and J by 1 base, with 20 bases between. Germline lookup yields CDR1 SGHRS and CDR2 YFSETQ. As DNA, the CDR3 is TGCGCCAGCAGCCCCGGGGGCGGAGGACCCTTGAACACCGGGGAGCTGTTTTTT. Amino acid sequence: CASSPGGGGPLNTGELFF.

The V and J genes are TRBV20-1 and TRBJ2-7; 10 positions match TRBD2. V was clipped by 5 bases and J by 7 bases; unmatched bases: 11. This CDR3 comprises 14 residues. The germline gives CDR1 DFQATT, CDR2 SNEGSKA (reference sequence). The CDR3 spells CSAAKLAGLGEQYF. CDR3 nucleotide sequence: TGCAGTGCTGCAAAACTAGCGGGATTGGGGGAGCAGTACTTC.

The chain uses TRBV10-1 and TRBJ1-6; 7 bases agree with TRBD1. V lost 2 bases to trimming and J lost 7 bases; unmatched junction nucleotides: 2. This CDR3 spans 14 amino acids. CDR1 is WNHNN and CDR2 is SYGVQD in the germline V gene (reference sequence). The CDR3 DNA follows: TGCGCCAGCAGTGAGATGACAGGGAATTCACCCCTCCACTTT. This sequence encodes CASSEMTGNSPLHF.